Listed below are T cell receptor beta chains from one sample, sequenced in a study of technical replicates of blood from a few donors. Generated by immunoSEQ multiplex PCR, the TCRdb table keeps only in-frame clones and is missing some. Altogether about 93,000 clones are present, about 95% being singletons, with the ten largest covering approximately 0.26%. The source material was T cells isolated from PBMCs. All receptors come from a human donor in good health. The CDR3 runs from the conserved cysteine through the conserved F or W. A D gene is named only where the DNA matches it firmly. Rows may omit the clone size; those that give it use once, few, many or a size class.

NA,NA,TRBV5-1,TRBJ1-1,TGCGCCAGCAGCTACCAGGAGAACACTGAAGCTTTCTTT,CASSYQENTEAFF
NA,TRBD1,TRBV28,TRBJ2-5,TGTGCCAGCAGTTTGGGGGACAGGGCCCAAGAGACCCAGTACTTC,CASSLGDRAQETQYF
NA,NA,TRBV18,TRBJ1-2,TGTGCCAGCTCACCCCTACCCGACAGGAACTATGGCTACACCTTC,CASSPLPDRNYGYTF
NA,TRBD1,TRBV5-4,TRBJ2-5,TGTGCCAGCAGCTTGTCCTCGTGGGGCAGGGGGCTGGGGGAGACCCAGTACTTC,CASSLSSWGRGLGETQYF
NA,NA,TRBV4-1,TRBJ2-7,TGCGCCAGCAGCCAAGCGGTTCGGGAGACTAGGACTGGCGAGCAGTACTTC,CASSQAVRETRTGEQYF
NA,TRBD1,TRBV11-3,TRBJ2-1,TGTGCCAGCAGCTTAGGACAGGGAAAATACAATGAGCAGTTCTTC,CASSLGQGKYNEQFF
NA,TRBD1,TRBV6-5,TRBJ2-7,TGTGCCAGCAGTTCAGGACAGGGGGCGAGGCAGTACTTC,CASSSGQGARQYF
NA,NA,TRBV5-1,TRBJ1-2,TGCGCCAGCACGGAGGGAGACGGCTACACCTTC,CASTEGDGYTF
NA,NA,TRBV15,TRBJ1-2,TGTGCCACCAGCAGAGAAGGGGCGGTCGGAGGCTACACCTTC,CATSREGAVGGYTF
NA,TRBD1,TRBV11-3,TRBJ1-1,TGTGCCAGCAGCCCCTTTGGACAGGTGAACACTGAAGCTTTCTTT,CASSPFGQVNTEAFF
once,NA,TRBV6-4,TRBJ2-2,TGTGCCAGCAGGGACCAAAACACCGGGGAGCTGTTTTTT,CASRDQNTGELFF
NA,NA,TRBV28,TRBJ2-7,TGTGCCAGCAGTTACCAGACAGACAACGAGCAGTACTTC,CASSYQTDNEQYF
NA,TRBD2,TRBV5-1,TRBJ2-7,TGCGCCAGCAGCTTAGGGACTAGCGGCTACGAGCAGTACTTC,CASSLGTSGYEQYF
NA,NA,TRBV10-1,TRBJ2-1,TGCGCCAGCAGTGAGGGTGGAAGCGACCGAACCTACAATGAGCAGTTCTTC,CASSEGGSDRTYNEQFF
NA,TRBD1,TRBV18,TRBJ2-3,TGTGCCAGCTCACCCTTCGGGACAGGGGTGACAGATACGCAGTATTTT,CASSPFGTGVTDTQYF
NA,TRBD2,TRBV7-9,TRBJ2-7,TGTGCCAGCAGCTTAGTCACTAGCGTGGGCGAGCAGTACTTC,CASSLVTSVGEQYF
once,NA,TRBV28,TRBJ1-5,TGTGCCAGCATCTCTGGAGGGGACTTCAATCAGCCCCAGCATTTT,CASISGGDFNQPQHF
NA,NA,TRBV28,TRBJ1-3,TGTGCCAGCAGTTTACTCCCCTTTGTCGGGGATGGAAACACCATATATTTT,CASSLLPFVGDGNTIYF
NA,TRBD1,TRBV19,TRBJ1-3,TGTGCTACCGGGACAGGGGGCGCCTCCATCTCTGGAAACACCATATATTTT,CATGTGGASISGNTIYF
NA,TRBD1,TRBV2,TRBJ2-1,TGTGCCAGCAAAGTGGTGGTAGGGGGCCCCTACAATGAGCAGTTCTTC,CASKVVVGGPYNEQFF
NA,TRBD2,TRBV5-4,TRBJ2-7,TGTGCCAGCAGCTTAAGCGGGAACCACTACGAGCAGTACTTC,CASSLSGNHYEQYF
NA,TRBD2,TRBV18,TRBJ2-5,TGTGCCAGCTCACCCTCGGGACTAGCGGGAGGTGGAGAGACCCAGTACTTC,CASSPSGLAGGGETQYF
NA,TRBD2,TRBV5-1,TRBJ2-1,TGCGCCAGCAGCTGGGGCTTTAGCGGGAGGGCCGGAGGACATGAGCAGTTCTTC,CASSWGFSGRAGGHEQFF
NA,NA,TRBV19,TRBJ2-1,TGTGCCAGTAGTATGTCAGGGAATGAGCAGTTCTTC,CASSMSGNEQFF
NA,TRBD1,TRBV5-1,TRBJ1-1,TGCGCCAGCAGCTTAGGGACAGGGCCCCCCTGGAACACTGAAGCTTTCTTT,CASSLGTGPPWNTEAFF
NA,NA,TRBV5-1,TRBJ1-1,TGCGCCAGCAGCTTCTCAACGGTCTCTGAAGCTTTCTTT,CASSFSTVSEAFF
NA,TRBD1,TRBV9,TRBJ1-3,TGTGCCAGCAGCGTAGGCTTGGGACAGGGGGTGGTTGGAAACACCATATATTTT,CASSVGLGQGVVGNTIYF
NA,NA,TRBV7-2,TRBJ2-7,TGTGCCAGCAGTTTTTCTGGCGGGTACTCCTACGAGCAGTACTTC,CASSFSGGYSYEQYF
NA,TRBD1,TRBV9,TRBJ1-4,TGTGCCAGCAGCTCAGGGGGGACTAATGAAAAACTGTTTTTT,CASSSGGTNEKLFF
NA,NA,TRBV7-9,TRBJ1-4,TGTGCCAGCAGCCCGTTTGCTCAGGGGTCGGAAAAACTGTTTTTT,CASSPFAQGSEKLFF